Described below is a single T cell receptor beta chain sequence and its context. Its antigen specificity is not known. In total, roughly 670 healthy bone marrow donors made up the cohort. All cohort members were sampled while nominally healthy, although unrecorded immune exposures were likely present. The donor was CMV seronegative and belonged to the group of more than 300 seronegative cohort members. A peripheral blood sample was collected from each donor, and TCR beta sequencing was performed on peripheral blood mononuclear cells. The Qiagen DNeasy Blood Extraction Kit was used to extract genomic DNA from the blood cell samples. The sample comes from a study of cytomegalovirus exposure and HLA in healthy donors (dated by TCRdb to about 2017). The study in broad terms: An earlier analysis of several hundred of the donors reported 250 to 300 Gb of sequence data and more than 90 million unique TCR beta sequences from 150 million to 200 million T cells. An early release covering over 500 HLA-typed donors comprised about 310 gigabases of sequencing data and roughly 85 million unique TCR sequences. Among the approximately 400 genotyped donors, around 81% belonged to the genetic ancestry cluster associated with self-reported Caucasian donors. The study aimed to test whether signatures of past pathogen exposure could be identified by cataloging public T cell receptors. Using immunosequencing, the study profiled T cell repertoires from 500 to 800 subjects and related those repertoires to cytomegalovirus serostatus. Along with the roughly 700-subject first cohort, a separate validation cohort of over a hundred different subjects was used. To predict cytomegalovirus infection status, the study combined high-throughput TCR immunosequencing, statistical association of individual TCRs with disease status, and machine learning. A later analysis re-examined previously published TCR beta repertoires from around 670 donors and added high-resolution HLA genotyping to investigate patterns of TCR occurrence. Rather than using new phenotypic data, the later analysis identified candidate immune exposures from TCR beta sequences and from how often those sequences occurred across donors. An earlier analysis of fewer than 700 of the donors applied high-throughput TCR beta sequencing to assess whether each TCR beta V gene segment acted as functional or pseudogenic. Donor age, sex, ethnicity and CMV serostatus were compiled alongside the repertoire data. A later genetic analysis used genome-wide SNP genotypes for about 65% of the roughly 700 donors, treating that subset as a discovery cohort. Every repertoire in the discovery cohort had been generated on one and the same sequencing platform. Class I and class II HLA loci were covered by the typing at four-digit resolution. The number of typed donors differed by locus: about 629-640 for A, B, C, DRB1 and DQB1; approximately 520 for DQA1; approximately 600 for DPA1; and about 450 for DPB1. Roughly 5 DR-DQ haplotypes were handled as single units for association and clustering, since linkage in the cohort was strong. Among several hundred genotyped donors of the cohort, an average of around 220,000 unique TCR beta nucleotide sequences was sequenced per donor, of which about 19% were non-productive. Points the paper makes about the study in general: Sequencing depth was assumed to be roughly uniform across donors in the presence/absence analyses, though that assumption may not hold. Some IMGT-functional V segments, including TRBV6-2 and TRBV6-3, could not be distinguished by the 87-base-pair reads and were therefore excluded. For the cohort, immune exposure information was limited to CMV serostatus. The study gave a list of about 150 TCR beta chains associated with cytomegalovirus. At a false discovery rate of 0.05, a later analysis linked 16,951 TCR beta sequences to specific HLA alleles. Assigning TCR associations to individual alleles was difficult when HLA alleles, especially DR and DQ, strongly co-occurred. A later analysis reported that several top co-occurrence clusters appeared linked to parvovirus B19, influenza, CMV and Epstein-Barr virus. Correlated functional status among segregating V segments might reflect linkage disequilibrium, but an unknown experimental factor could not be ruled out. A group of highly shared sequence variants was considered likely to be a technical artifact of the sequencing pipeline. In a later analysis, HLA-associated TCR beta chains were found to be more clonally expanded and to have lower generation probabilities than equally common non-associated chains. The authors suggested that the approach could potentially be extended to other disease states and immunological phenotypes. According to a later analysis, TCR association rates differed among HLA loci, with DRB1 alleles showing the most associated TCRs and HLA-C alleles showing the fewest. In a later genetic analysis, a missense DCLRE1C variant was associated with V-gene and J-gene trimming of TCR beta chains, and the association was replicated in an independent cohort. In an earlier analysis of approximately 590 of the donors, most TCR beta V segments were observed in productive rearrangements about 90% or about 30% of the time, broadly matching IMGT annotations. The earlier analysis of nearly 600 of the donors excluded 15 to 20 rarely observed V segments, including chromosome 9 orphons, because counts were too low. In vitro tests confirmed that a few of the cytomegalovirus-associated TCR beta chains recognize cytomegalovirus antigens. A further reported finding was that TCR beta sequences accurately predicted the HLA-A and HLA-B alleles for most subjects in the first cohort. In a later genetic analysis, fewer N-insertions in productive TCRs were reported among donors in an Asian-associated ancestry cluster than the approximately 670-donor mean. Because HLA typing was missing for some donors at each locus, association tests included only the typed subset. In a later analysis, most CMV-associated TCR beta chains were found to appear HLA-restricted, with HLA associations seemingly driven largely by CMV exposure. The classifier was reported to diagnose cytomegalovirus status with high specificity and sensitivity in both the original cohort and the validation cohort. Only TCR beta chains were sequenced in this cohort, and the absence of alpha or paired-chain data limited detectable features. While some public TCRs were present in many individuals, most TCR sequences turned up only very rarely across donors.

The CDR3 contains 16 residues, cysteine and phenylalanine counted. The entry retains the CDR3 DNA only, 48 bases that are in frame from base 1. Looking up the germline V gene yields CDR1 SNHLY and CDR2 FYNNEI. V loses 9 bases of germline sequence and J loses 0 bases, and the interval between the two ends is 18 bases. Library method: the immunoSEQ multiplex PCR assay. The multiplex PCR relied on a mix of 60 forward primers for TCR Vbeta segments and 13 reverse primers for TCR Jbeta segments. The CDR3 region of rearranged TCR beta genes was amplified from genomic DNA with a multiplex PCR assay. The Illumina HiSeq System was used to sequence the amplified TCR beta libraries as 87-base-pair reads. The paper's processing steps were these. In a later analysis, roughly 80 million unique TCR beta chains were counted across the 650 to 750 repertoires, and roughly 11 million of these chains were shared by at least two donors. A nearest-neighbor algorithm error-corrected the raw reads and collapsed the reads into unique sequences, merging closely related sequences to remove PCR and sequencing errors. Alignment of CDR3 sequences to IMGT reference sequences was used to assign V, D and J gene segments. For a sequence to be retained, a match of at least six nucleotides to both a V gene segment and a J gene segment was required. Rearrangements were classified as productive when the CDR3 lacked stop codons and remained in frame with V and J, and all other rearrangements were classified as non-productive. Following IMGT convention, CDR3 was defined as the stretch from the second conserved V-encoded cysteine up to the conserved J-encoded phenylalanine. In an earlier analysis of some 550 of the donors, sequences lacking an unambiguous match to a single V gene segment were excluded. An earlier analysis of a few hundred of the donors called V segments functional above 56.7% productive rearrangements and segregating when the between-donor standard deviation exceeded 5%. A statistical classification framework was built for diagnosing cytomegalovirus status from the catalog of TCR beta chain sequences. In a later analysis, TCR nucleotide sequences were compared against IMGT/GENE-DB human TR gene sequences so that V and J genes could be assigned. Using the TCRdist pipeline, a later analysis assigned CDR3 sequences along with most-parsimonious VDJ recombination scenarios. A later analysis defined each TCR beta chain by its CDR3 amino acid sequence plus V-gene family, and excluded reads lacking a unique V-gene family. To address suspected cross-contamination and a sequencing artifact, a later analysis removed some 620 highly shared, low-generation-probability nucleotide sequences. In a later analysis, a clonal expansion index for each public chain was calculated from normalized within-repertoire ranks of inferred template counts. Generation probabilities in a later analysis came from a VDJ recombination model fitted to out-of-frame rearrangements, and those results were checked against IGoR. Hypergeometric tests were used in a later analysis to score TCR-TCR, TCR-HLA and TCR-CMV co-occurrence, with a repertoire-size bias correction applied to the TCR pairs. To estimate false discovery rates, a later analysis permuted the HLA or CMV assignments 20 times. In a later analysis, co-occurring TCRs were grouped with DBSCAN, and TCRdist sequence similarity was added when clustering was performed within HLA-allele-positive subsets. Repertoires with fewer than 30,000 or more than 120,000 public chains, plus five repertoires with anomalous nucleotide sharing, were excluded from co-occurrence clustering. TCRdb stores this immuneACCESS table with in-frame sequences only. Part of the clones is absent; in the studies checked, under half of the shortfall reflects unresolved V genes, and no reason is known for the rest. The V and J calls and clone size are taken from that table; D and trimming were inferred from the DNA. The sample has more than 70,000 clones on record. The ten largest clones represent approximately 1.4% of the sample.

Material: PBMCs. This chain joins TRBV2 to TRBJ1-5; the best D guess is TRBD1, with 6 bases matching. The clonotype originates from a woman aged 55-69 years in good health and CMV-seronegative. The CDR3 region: CASKKDSKYSNQPQHF. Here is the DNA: TGTGCCAGTAAAAAGGACAGCAAATATAGCAATCAGCCCCAGCATTTT. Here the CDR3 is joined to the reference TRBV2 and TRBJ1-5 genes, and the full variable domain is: EPEVTQTPSHQVTQMGQEVILRCVPISNHLYFYWYRQILGQKVEFLVSFYNNEISEKSEIFDDQFSVERPDGSNFTLKIRSTKLEDSAMYFCASKKDSKYSNQPQHFGDGTRLSIL.